The 18 T cell receptor beta chains given below trace back to one sample, sequenced in a study of blood T cell repertoires in COVID-19. Sequenced by immunoSEQ multiplex PCR; TCRdb stores in-frame clones only, minus some. The table includes roughly 170,000 clones, roughly nine tenths detected once. The sequencing input was peripheral blood. These TCRs come from a man between 65 and 80 years old with active or convalescent COVID-19.

This chain's CDR3 is CATLPRGYGMNTEAFF. DNA of the CDR3: TGTGCCACTTTGCCCAGGGGATATGGAATGAACACTGAAGCTTTCTTT. The J gene is TRBJ1-1, the V gene TRBV19; possibly TRBD1 for D (6 bases). Trimming removed 10 bases at V and 0 bases at J, with 21 bases between. The CDR3 spans 16 residues. Germline CDR1 is LNHDA and CDR2 is SQIVND (reference sequence).

The V and J genes are TRBV5-8 and TRBJ1-5; D perhaps matches TRBD1 (6 bases). This CDR3 is built from 15 residues. Germline-derived CDR1 and CDR2 are SGHTS and YDEGEE. The V end was cut by 0 bases, the J end by 4 bases, with 11 bases between. The CDR3 sequence: CASSLGQGHNQPQHF. CDR3 bases: TGTGCCAGCAGCTTGGGTCAGGGACATAATCAGCCCCAGCATTTT.

This rearrangement joins TRBV7-9 to TRBJ2-3; D remains unclear. The V gene lost 5 bases and the J gene lost 8 bases, with 11 bases spanning the gap. The V gene's germline CDR1 is SEHNR and CDR2 FQNEAQ (reference sequence). This CDR3 has 12 residues. The CDR3 spells CASSSDPGTQYF. CDR3 bases: TGTGCCAGCAGCAGCGACCCGGGTACGCAGTATTTT.

The rearrangement links TRBV24-1 to TRBJ2-1; 12 positions match TRBD1. Per the germline V gene, CDR1 is KGHDR and CDR2 is SFDVKD. The CDR3 sequence is 17 residues long. The V gene end was trimmed by 4 bases and the J gene end by 7 bases; junction bases not matched to a gene: 10. The CDR3 spells CATSDAPGTGGVNEQFF. The CDR3 region has the DNA TGTGCCACCAGTGACGCTCCCGGGACAGGGGGCGTTAATGAGCAGTTCTTC.

CDR3: CASSLRGMNTEAFF. DNA of the CDR3: TGTGCCAGCAGCTTAAGGGGAATGAACACTGAAGCTTTCTTT. This chain links TRBV7-2 with TRBJ1-1; a possible D gene is TRBD1 (5 bases). Trimming removed 2 bases from V and 0 bases from J, with 7 bases in between. Germline-derived CDR1 and CDR2 are SGHTA and FQGNSA. The CDR3 is 14 amino acids.

The J gene is TRBJ1-5, the V gene TRBV18; 12 bases agree with TRBD1. V lost 4 bases to trimming and J lost 6 bases; unmatched junction nucleotides: 10. The CDR3 is 17 residues long. Germline CDR1 reads KGHSH; CDR2 reads LQKENI. DNA for the CDR3: TGTGCCAGCTCACTGTCGTGGGGACAGGGGGCGACTCAGCCCCAGCATTTT. It encodes CASSLSWGQGATQPQHF.

This chain uses TRBV6-5 with TRBJ2-1; weak D call: TRBD1 (6 bases). From germline, CDR1 is MNHEY and CDR2 SVGAGI. The V and J ends lost 0 bases and 0 bases respectively, with 9 bases between them. The CDR3 is 16 residues long. CDR3 nucleotide sequence: TGTGCCAGCAGTTACTCGGCAGGGGCCTCCTACAATGAGCAGTTCTTC. Protein product: CASSYSAGASYNEQFF.

The gene calls are TRBV29-1 and TRBJ1-5, with D possibly matching TRBD1 (5 bases). The CDR3 totals 12 residues. V shed 5 bases and J shed 3 bases, with 8 bases lying between them. CDR1 is SQVTM and CDR2 is ANQGSEA in the germline V gene. The CDR3 sequence is CSVTGDNQPQHF. CDR3 coding DNA: TGCAGCGTTACAGGAGACAATCAGCCCCAGCATTTT.

The chain combines TRBV2 with TRBJ1-2; TRBD1 aligns across 7 bases. V gave up 7 bases and J gave up 3 bases; unmatched junction bases: 5. Germline CDR1 SNHLY, CDR2 FYNNEI. The CDR3 contains 13 residues. Written as DNA, the CDR3 is TGTGCCAGCATGAGGGGGCGAGACTATGGCTACACCTTC. Its protein is CASMRGRDYGYTF.

The chain links TRBV2 to TRBJ2-5; 10 nucleotides line up with TRBD2. Germline values: CDR1 SNHLY, CDR2 FYNNEI. V shed 1 base and J 0 bases; nucleotides not matched to a gene: 8. The CDR3 extends over 18 amino acids. The CDR3 coding sequence is TGTGCCAGCAGTGAAGGCCTAGCGGGGGCAGGGTACCAAGAGACCCAGTACTTC. Its translation: CASSEGLAGAGYQETQYF. Full variable domain (missing parts from reference TRBV2 and TRBJ2-5): EPEVTQTPSHQVTQMGQEVILRCVPISNHLYFYWYRQILGQKVEFLVSFYNNEISEKSEIFDDQFSVERPDGSNFTLKIRSTKLEDSAMYFCASSEGLAGAGYQETQYFGPGTRLLVL.

The chain recombines TRBV18 with TRBJ2-2; 8 positions match TRBD1. The V gene end was trimmed by 3 bases and the J gene end by 6 bases; junction bases not matched to a gene: 6. CDR3 length equals 15 residues. Germline-derived CDR1 and CDR2 are KGHSH and LQKENI. The CDR3 loop is CASSPSRTGSGELFF. CDR3 nucleotides: TGTGCCAGCTCACCCTCCCGGACAGGGTCCGGGGAGCTGTTTTTT.

The chain employs TRBV7-2 and TRBJ1-2, with 7 nucleotides matching TRBD1. J gave up 4 bases and V 2 bases, and 7 bases lay outside the gene matches. Germline CDR1 reads SGHTA; CDR2 reads FQGNSA. The CDR3 has 15 amino acids. CDR3 sequence reads: CASSLPGGQRYGYTF. The CDR3 bases are TGTGCCAGCAGCTTACCCGGGGGACAGCGCTATGGCTACACCTTC.

V usage is TRBV6-5 and J usage is TRBJ1-2, with 9 bases that match TRBD1. The CDR3 covers 13 residues. With 6 bases clipped from V and 4 bases from J, the junction kept 3 bases outside the gene matches. Per the germline V gene, CDR1 is MNHEY and CDR2 is SVGAGI. CDR3 nucleotides: TGTGCCAGCAGGGGGGACAGGGCCTATGGCTACACCTTC. It encodes CASRGDRAYGYTF.

The chain links TRBV2 to TRBJ1-6, with 7 positions matching TRBD1. Trimming cost V 6 bases and J 2 bases; bases outside gene matches: 7. Germline V gives CDR1 SNHLY, CDR2 FYNNEI. The CDR3 totals 16 residues. In DNA, the CDR3 is TGTGCCAGCAGCGGGGGTGGGACAGCCTATAATTCACCCCTCCACTTT. Protein: CASSGGGTAYNSPLHF. Full variable domain (rest looked up from reference TRBV2 and TRBJ1-6): EPEVTQTPSHQVTQMGQEVILRCVPISNHLYFYWYRQILGQKVEFLVSFYNNEISEKSEIFDDQFSVERPDGSNFTLKIRSTKLEDSAMYFCASSGGGTAYNSPLHFGNGTRLTVT.

This clone was seen repeatedly, ten times or more. The J gene is TRBJ2-7, the V gene TRBV28; 7 bases are a match to TRBD1. V shed 5 bases and J 0 bases; nucleotides not matched to a gene: 10. This CDR3 is 16 amino acids long. The germline gives CDR1 MDHEN, CDR2 SYDVKM. Here the CDR3 DNA reads TGTGCCAGCAGTCCCCTCTTTAGGGGGCCCTCCTACGAGCAGTACTTC. It encodes CASSPLFRGPSYEQYF.

V is TRBV5-1 and J is TRBJ1-3; no clear D gene. Trimming removed 3 bases at V and 2 bases at J, with 12 bases between. Per germline, CDR1 SGHRS and CDR2 YFSETQ. This CDR3 comprises 15 residues. CDR3 sequence: CASSYEGGAGNTIYF. CDR3 sequence (DNA): TGCGCCAGCAGCTACGAAGGAGGCGCTGGAAACACCATATATTTT.

V is TRBV7-2 and J is TRBJ1-6; TRBD1 is a possible D gene (6 bases). Trimming left V 1 base short and J 4 bases short, with 8 bases between. The CDR3 loop spans 15 amino acids. Germline assignment: CDR1 SGHTA and CDR2 FQGNSA. The CDR3 protein is CASSLGQGYNSPLHF. The CDR3 DNA reads as TGTGCCAGCAGCTTAGGGCAGGGGTATAATTCACCCCTCCACTTT.

The chain is built from TRBV6-5 and TRBJ1-2, with 11 bases aligning to TRBD1. With 6 bases clipped from V and 7 bases from J, the junction kept 4 bases outside the gene matches. Germline V gene sequence: CDR1 MNHEY, CDR2 SVGAGI. The CDR3 loop spans 13 amino acids. The CDR3 protein is CASSLGQGAGYTF. Here the CDR3 DNA reads TGTGCCAGCAGCCTCGGACAGGGGGCTGGCTACACCTTC.